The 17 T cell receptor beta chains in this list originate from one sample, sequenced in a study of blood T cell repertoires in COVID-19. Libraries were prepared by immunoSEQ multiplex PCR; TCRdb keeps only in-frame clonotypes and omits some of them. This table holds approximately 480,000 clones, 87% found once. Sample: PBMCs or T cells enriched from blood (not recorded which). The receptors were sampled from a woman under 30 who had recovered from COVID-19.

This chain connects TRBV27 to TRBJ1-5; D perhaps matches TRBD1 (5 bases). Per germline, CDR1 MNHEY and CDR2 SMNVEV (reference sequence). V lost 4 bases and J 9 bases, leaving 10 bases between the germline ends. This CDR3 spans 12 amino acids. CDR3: CASSSPTGPQHF. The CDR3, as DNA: TGTGCCAGCAGTTCCCCAACAGGGCCCCAGCATTTT.

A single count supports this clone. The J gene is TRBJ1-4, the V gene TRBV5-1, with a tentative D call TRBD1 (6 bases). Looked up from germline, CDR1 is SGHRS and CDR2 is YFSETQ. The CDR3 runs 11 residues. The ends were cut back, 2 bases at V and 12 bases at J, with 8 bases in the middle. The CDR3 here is CASSLQGELFF. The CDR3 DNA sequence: TGCGCCAGCAGCTTACAGGGCGAACTGTTTTTT.

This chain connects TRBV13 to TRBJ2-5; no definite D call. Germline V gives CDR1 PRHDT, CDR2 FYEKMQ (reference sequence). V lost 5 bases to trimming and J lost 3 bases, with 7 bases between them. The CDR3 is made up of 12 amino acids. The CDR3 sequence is CASSTYEETQYF. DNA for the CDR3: TGTGCCAGCAGCACCTATGAAGAGACCCAGTACTTC.

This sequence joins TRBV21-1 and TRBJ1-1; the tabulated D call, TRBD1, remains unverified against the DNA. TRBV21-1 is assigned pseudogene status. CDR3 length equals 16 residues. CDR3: CASSKRGTEEDTEAFF. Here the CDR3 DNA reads TGTGCCAGCAGCAAAAGGGGGACCGAAGAGGACACTGAAGCTTTCTTT.

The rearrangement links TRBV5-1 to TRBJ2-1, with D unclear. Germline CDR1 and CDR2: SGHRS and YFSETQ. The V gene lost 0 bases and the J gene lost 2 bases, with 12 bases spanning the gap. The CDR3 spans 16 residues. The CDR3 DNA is TGCGCCAGCAGCTTGGGTGGTCTGGGCGCCTACAATGAGCAGTTCTTC. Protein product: CASSLGGLGAYNEQFF.

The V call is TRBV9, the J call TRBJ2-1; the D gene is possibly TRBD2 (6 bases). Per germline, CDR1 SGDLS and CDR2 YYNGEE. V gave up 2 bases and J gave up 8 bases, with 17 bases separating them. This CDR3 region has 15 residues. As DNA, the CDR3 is TGTGCCAGCAGCGTGGGGGGAGGTTCAGATTATGAGCAGTTCTTC. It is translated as CASSVGGGSDYEQFF. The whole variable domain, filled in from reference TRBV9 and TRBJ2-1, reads DSGVTQTPKHLITATGQRVTLRCSPRSGDLSVYWYQQSLDQGLQFLIQYYNGEERAKGNILERFSAQQFPDLHSELNLSSLELGDSALYFCASSVGGGSDYEQFFGPGTRLTVL.

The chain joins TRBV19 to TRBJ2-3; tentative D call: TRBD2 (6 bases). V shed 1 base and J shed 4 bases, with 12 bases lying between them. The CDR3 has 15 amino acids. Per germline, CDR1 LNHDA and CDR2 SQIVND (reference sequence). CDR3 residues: CASSIGGEAADTQYF. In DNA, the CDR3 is TGTGCCAGTAGTATAGGAGGGGAGGCGGCAGATACGCAGTATTTT. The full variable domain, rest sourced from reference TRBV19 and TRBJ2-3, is DGGITQSPKYLFRKEGQNVTLSCEQNLNHDAMYWYRQDPGQGLRLIYYSQIVNDFQKGDIAEGYSVSREKKESFPLTVTSAQKNPTAFYLCASSIGGEAADTQYFGPGTRLTVL.

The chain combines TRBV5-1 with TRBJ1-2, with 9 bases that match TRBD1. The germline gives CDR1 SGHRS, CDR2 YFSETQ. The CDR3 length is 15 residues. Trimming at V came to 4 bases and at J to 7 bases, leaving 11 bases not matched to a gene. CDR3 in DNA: TGCGCCAGCAGCACGACACCGACAGGGGGAGGTGGCTACACCTTC. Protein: CASSTTPTGGGGYTF.

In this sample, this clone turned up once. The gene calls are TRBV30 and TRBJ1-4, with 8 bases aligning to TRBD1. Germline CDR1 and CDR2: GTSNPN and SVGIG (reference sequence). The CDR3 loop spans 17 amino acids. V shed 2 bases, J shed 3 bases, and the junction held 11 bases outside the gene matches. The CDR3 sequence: CAWSLRGRGPANEKLFF. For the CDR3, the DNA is TGTGCCTGGAGTCTCCGGGGCAGGGGGCCGGCTAATGAAAAACTGTTTTTT.

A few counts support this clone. Here the CDR3 DNA reads TGTGCCAGCAGTTACGACCGTGGGGGGGGTAGCTCCTACAATGAGCAGTTCTTC. This gives the protein CASSYDRGGGSSYNEQFF. The chain uses TRBV6-2 or TRBV6-3 and TRBJ2-1; 7 nucleotides match TRBD2. The junction had 10 bases not matched to a gene; V was cut back by 2 bases and J by 0 bases. The CDR3 runs 18 residues. In germline, CDR1 is MNHEY, CDR2 SVGEGT.

The chain's CDR3 is CASSLPETGEEEKLFF. CDR3 sequence (DNA): TGTGCCAGCAGTTTACCCGAGACAGGGGAGGAAGAAAAACTGTTTTTT. V is TRBV28 and J is TRBJ1-4, with TRBD1 matching 8 bases. The CDR3 extends over 16 amino acids. Germline V gene data show CDR1 as MDHEN and CDR2 as SYDVKM. J was trimmed by 8 bases and V by 2 bases; bases with no gene match: 10.

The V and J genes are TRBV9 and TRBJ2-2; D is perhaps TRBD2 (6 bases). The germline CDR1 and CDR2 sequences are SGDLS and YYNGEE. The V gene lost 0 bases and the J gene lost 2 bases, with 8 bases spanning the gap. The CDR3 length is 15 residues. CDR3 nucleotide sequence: TGTGCCAGCAGCGTAGGACTAGTCAACACCGGGGAGCTGTTTTTT. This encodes CASSVGLVNTGELFF.

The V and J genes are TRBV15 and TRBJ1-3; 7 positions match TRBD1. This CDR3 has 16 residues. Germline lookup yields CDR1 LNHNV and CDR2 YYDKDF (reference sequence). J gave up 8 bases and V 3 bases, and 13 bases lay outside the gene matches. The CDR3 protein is CATSRGTGAAGYTIYF. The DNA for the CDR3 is TGTGCCACCAGCAGGGGAACAGGGGCCGCAGGCTACACCATATATTTT.

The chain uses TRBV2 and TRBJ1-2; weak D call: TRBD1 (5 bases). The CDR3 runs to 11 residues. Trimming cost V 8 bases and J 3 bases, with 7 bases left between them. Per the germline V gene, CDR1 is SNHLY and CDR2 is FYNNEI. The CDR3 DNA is TGTGCCAGCCGCAGGGACTATGGCTACACCTTC. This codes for CASRRDYGYTF. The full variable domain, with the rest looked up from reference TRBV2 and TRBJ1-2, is EPEVTQTPSHQVTQMGQEVILRCVPISNHLYFYWYRQILGQKVEFLVSFYNNEISEKSEIFDDQFSVERPDGSNFTLKIRSTKLEDSAMYFCASRRDYGYTFGSGTRLTVV.

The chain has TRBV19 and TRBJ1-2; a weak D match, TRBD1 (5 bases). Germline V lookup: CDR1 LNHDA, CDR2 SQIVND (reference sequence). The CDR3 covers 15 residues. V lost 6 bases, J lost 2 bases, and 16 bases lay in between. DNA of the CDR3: TGTGCCAGTAGCCCTAACAGGCAGAACAACTATGGCTACACCTTC. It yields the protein CASSPNRQNNYGYTF.

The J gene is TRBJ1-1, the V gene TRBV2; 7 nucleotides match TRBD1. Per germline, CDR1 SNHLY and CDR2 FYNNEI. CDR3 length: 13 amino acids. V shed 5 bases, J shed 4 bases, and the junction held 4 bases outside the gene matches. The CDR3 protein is CASSSYRGTEAFF. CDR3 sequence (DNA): TGTGCCAGCAGTTCCTACAGGGGCACTGAAGCTTTCTTT.

Here the CDR3 reads CASSQVSSGVNTEAFF. DNA for the CDR3: TGCGCCAGCAGCCAAGTCTCTTCAGGGGTGAACACTGAAGCTTTCTTT. V and J are TRBV4-1 and TRBJ1-1; perhaps TRBD1 as D (6 bases). This CDR3 comprises 16 residues. The V end lost 1 base, the J end lost 0 bases, and 12 bases lay between the germline ends. Germline V gene sequence: CDR1 MGHRA, CDR2 YSYEKL.